This TCR beta chain was documented in a study of cytotoxic CD8 clonotypes in ibrutinib-treated CLL. Overall study context: By median around 70 months, approximately twelve had progressed and around 14 stayed remitted; responses had been 2 complete and about 25 partial. Mean per-sample yields comprised roughly 260,000 productive templates and fewer than 95,000 productive rearrangements. Points from the study as a whole: Treatment left the uncommon public clonotypes either contracted or stable in frequency. Starting clonality was above that of age-matched healthy donors and tracked circulating CD8+ T-cell counts.

This CDR3 spans 13 amino acids. V lost 6 bases to trimming and J lost 4 bases, with 12 bases between them. Germline CDR1 MDHEN, CDR2 SYDVKM. Profiled with immunoSEQ multiplex PCR; TCRdb holds only in-frame clones, not every one. The sample lists more than 200,000 clones; 70% were seen once. Worth noting for this clone: No antigen is known for it.

V gene TRBV28 combines with J gene TRBJ2-5, with D hard to call. The material sequenced was PBMCs, taken after 24 months of ibrutinib treatment. The receptor's source is a human donor with chronic lymphocytic leukemia. The CDR3 spells CASRPPFRETQYF. For the CDR3, the DNA is TGTGCCAGCAGGCCACCATTCAGAGAGACCCAGTACTTC.